A selection of T cell receptor beta chains follows, all from one sample in a study. One entry per CDR3 protein, called by TCRdb with MiXCR from the RT-PCR reads. Here the sample spans about 680,000 distinct CDR3 sequences, around 14% being singletons. The sample was memory CD4+ T cells from blood. These receptors were collected from a female donor in good health, serving as a healthy control. CDR3s include the opening cysteine and the closing phenylalanine or tryptophan. A D gene is named only where the DNA matches it firmly. Size tells how often a clone was seen (once, few, many) or the class of an expanded clone, and some rows leave it out.

v_call	j_call	d_call	clone_size	cdr3_nt	cdr3_aa
TRBV5-1	TRBJ2-2	TRBD2	many	TGCGCCAGCAGCACGACCTCGCCTAGCGGGATGGCCGGGGAGCTGTTTTTT	CASSTTSPSGMAGELFF
TRBV20-1	TRBJ1-5	.	.	TGCAGTGCTCTGGGGGTGGGGGGCTTTCAGCCCCAGCATTTT	CSALGVGGFQPQHF
TRBV4-2	TRBJ2-2	.	.	TGTGCCAGCAGCCAAGATTATACAGGGGAGGGCACCGGGGAGCTGTTTTTT	CASSQDYTGEGTGELFF
TRBV28	TRBJ1-1	.	.	TGTGCCAGCATCGACGGACAAGTGATAAGAAGTGCTTTCTTT	CASIDGQVIRSAFF
TRBV28	TRBJ1-4	TRBD1	.	TGTGCCAGCAGTGCGCCGCCGGGACAGGGGGCTGAAAAACTGTTTTTT	CASSAPPGQGAEKLFF
TRBV18	TRBJ2-5	TRBD2	few	TGTGCCAGCTCACCATGGGGACTAGCGGTACAAGAGACCCAGTACTTC	CASSPWGLAVQETQYF
TRBV5-1	TRBJ1-1	.	.	TGCGCCAGCAGCTTGGTCTCGGGGGGGAAGTCTGAAGCTTTCTTT	CASSLVSGGKSEAFF
TRBV27	TRBJ1-5	.	few	TGTGCCAGCGGAGGTTTTAGCAATCAGCCCCAGCATTTT	CASGGFSNQPQHF
TRBV7-2	TRBJ2-1	TRBD2	many	TGTGCCAGCAGCTTAAGGGGAGGGGTAGCGGGGCCCTACAATGAGCAGTTCTTC	CASSLRGGVAGPYNEQFF
TRBV7-2	TRBJ2-3	TRBD2	few	TGTGCCAGCAGCGTTGGGGACTACACAGATACGCAGTATTTT	CASSVGDYTDTQYF
TRBV7-3	TRBJ1-1	TRBD1	few	TGTGCCAGCAGCTTAAACCAGGGGGCGAGAACTGAAGCTTTCTTT	CASSLNQGARTEAFF
TRBV20-1	TRBJ2-5	TRBD2	.	TGCAGTGCTAGAGATGTCGGGGCCGGGACTAGCAGTCTCCAGTACTTC	CSARDVGAGTSSLQYF
TRBV20-1	TRBJ1-2	TRBD1	.	TGCAGTGCTAACACACCCCGGACAGGGGGCGCCTATGGCTACACCTTC	CSANTPRTGGAYGYTF
TRBV2	TRBJ2-5	.	few	TGTGCCAGCAGTGTGGACAGCACCCAAGAGACCCAGTACTTC	CASSVDSTQETQYF
TRBV24-1	TRBJ2-1	TRBD2	.	TGTGCCACCAGTAACTCATCCGGACTAGCGGGGGGTCTTTTCTCCTACAATGAGCAGTTCTTC	CATSNSSGLAGGLFSYNEQFF
TRBV7-2	TRBJ2-7	.	many	TGTGCCAGCAGCCCGCAAGCCGGGACACCTTACGAGCAGTACTTC	CASSPQAGTPYEQYF
TRBV7-2	TRBJ2-1	TRBD1	.	TGTGCCAGCACGAGACAGGGGGGCTACAATGAGCAGTTCTTC	CASTRQGGYNEQFF
TRBV27	TRBJ1-5	TRBD1	.	TGTGCCAGCAGTCCCGGGACAGTAAATCAGCCCCAGCATTTT	CASSPGTVNQPQHF
TRBV5-1	TRBJ2-7	TRBD1	few	TGCGCCAGCAGCCGTTCCGGACAGGGGAGCAACGAGCAGTACTTC	CASSRSGQGSNEQYF
TRBV6-5	TRBJ1-1	.	few	TGTGCCAGCAGTTTCACATCGGACGACACTGAAGCTTTCTTT	CASSFTSDDTEAFF
TRBV7-2	TRBJ2-1	.	.	TGTGCCAGCAACCGCGGTCGCTCCTACAATGAGCAGTTCTTC	CASNRGRSYNEQFF
TRBV29-1	TRBJ1-2	TRBD1	many	TGCAGCGGCGGACAGGAGCACTATGGCTACACCTTC	CSGGQEHYGYTF
TRBV28	TRBJ2-7	TRBD1	many	TGTGCCAGCAGTTTCGGACAGGGTGGGGAGCAGTACTTC	CASSFGQGGEQYF
TRBV6-6	TRBJ2-7	.	many	TGTGCCAGCAGTTCCCAGGCAGCGGAATTTTCCTACGAGCAGTACTTC	CASSSQAAEFSYEQYF
TRBV5-1	TRBJ2-1	TRBD2	few	TGCGCCAGCAGCTTTTGGGGGACTAGCGGGAGGAATGAGCAGTTCTTC	CASSFWGTSGRNEQFF
TRBV27	TRBJ2-1	.	few	TGTGCCAGCAGTTCCGGGAAGTACAATGAGCAGTTCTTC	CASSSGKYNEQFF
TRBV5-1	TRBJ1-4	.	.	TGCGCCAGCAGCTTGGCTCCTCCTGGGCCTGGTAATGAAAAACTGTTTTTT	CASSLAPPGPGNEKLFF
TRBV7-8	TRBJ2-1	.	many	TGTGCCAGCAGCTACCGTTCCAACTCTTATGAGCAGTTCTTC	CASSYRSNSYEQFF
TRBV5-1	TRBJ2-1	TRBD2	few	TGCGCCAGCAGCTCCCGGACTAGCGGGAGCGGTGAGCAGTTCTTC	CASSSRTSGSGEQFF
TRBV6-2/TRBV6-3	TRBJ2-7	.	.	TGTGCCAGCAGAAGCAGCGGAGGTTACGAGCAGTACTTC	CASRSSGGYEQYF
TRBV5-8	TRBJ1-5	.	few	TGTGCCAGCAGCCCAGTTCGCGAGCCCCAGCATTTT	CASSPVREPQHF
TRBV5-1	TRBJ2-1	.	.	TGCGCCAGCAGCTTGTTAGGGGGGATCGGGCATGAGCAGTTCTTC	CASSLLGGIGHEQFF
TRBV5-1	TRBJ1-6	.	many	TGCGCCAGCACCGAACAACAGGGAGAATCACCCCTCCACTTT	CASTEQQGESPLHF
TRBV5-1	TRBJ2-1	TRBD1	.	TGCGCCAGCACCCTCGGGTCAGGGGGTTCCTACAATGAGCAGTTCTTC	CASTLGSGGSYNEQFF
TRBV7-2	TRBJ2-3	TRBD2	few	TGTGCCAGCAGCTTATTAATCACGGTCTGGACTAGCGGGAGGGTCGCAGATACGCAGTATTTT	CASSLLITVWTSGRVADTQYF
TRBV5-1	TRBJ1-1	.	few	TGCGCCAGCAGTACGAGGGAGGACACTGAAGCTTTCTTT	CASSTREDTEAFF
TRBV6-5	TRBJ2-4	.	.	TGTGCCAGCAGCTCCTCGGGCATTCAGTACTTC	CASSSSGIQYF
TRBV7-6	TRBJ2-2	.	few	TGTGCCAGCAGCTTAGACCCAGGCCCCGCCGGGGAGCTGTTTTTT	CASSLDPGPAGELFF
TRBV20-1	TRBJ2-4	.	many	TGCAGTGCTAGAGGTCGGAGGAACATTCAGTACTTC	CSARGRRNIQYF